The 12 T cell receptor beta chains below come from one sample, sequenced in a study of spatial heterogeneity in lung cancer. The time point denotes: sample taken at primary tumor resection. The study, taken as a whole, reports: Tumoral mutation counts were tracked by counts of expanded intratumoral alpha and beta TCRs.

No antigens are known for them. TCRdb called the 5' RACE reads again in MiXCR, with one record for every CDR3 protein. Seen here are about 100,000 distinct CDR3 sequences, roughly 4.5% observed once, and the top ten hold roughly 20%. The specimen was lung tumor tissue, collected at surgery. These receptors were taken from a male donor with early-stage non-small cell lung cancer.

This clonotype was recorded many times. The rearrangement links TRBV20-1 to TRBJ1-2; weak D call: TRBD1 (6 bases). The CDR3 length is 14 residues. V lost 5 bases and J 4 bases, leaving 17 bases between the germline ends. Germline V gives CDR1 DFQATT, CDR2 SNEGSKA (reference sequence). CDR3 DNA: TGCAGTGCTCAAGAGTCTCCAGGGGTCTATGGCTACACCTTC. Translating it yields CSAQESPGVYGYTF.

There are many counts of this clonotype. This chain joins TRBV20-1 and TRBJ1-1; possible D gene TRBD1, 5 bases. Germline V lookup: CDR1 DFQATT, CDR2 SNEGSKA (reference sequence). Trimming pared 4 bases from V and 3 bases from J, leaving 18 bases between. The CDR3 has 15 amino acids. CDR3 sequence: CSAKPPDSGDTEAFF. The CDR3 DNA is TGCAGTGCTAAACCCCCGGACTCGGGGGACACTGAAGCTTTCTTT.

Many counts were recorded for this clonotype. CDR3 DNA: TGCAGTGCTAGAGACCGGGGTGAGCAGTACTTC. It translates to CSARDRGEQYF. The chain carries TRBV20-1 and TRBJ2-7; a possible D gene is TRBD2 (5 bases). V was trimmed by 0 bases and J by 7 bases, leaving 7 bases between them. CDR1 and CDR2 (germline): DFQATT, SNEGSKA (reference sequence). The CDR3 consists of 11 residues.

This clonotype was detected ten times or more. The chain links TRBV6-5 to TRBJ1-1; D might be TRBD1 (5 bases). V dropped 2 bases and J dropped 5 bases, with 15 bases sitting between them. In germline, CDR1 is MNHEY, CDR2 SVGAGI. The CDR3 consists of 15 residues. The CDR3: CASSYPSGGGTEAFF. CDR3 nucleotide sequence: TGTGCCAGCAGTTACCCCAGTGGTGGGGGGACTGAAGCTTTCTTT.

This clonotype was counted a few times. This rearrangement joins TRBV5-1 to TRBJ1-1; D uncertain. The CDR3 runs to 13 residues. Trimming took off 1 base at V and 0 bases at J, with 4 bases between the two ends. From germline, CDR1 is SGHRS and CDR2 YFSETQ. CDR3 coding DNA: TGCGCCAGCAGCTTGTATCTGAACACTGAAGCTTTCTTT. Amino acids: CASSLYLNTEAFF.

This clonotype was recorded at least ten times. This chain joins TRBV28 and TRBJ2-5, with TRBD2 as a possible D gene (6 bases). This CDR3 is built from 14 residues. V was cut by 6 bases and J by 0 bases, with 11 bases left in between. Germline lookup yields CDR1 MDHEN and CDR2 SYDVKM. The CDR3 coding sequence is TGTGCCAGCAGCCCCGCGGGGTACCAAGAGACCCAGTACTTC. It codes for CASSPAGYQETQYF.

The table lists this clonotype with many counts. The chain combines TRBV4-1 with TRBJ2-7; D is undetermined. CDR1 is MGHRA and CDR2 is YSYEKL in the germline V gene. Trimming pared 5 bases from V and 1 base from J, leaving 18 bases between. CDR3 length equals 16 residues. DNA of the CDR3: TGCGCCAGCAGCGTACGGTATGGGCTGTATTCCTACGAGCAGTACTTC. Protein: CASSVRYGLYSYEQYF.

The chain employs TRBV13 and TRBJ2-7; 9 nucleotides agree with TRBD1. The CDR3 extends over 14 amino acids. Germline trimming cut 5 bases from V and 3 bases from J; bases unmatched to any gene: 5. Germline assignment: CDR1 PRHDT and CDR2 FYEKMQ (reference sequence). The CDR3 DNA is TGTGCCAGCAGCCCCCGGGACAGGGTCTACGAGCAGTACTTC. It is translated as CASSPRDRVYEQYF.

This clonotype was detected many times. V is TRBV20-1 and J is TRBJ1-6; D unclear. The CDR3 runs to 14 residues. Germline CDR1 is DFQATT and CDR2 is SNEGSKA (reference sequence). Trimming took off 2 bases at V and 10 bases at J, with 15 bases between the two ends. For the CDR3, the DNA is TGCAGTGCTAGACCTGACCGGCGCAACTCACCCCTCCACTTT. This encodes CSARPDRRNSPLHF.

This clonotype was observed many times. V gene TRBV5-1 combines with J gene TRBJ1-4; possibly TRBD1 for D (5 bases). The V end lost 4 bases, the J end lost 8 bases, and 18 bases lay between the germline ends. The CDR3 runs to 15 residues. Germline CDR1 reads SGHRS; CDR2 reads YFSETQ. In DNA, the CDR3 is TGCGCCAGCAGCGAAGGGACTTCCTTCCGGGAAAAACTGTTTTTT. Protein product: CASSEGTSFREKLFF.

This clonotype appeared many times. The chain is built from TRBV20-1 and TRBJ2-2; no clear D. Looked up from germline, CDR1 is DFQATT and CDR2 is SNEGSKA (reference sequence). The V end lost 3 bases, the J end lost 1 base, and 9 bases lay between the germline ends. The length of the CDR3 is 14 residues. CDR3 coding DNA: TGCAGTGCTAGGGACCCTAGGAACACCGGGGAGCTGTTTTTT. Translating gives CSARDPRNTGELFF.

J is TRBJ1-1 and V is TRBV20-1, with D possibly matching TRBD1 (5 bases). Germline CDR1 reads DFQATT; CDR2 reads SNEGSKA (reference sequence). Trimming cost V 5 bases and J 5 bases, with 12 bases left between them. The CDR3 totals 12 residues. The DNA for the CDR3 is TGCAGTGCTGACACAGGAGGAACTGAAGCTTTCTTT. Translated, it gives CSADTGGTEAFF.